The sequence of this T cell receptor (beta chain) was determined in a study of beta chain features in type 1 diabetes. General study findings and limits: More deletions and fewer insertions at VDJ junctions were seen in type 1 diabetes patients. Shortening of TCRB CDR3s, moderate but significant, appeared in all four CD4+ subsets of Type 1 diabetes patients. Shorter templates might be favored by PCR, and equally so in patients and in controls.

Expressed TCRB transcripts were sequenced because the isolated RNA had all been reverse transcribed beforehand. Profiling relied on immunoSEQ multiplex PCR, and the TCRdb table lists in-frame clones only, not all of them. The sample holds around 19,000 clones, around 50% seen once. Sorted populations all exceeded 95% purity. For this clone: No antigen is known for it.

Looked up from germline, CDR1 is SGHRS and CDR2 is YFSETQ. The germline V and J ends were trimmed by 4 bases and 1 base, with 17 bases remaining between them. The CDR3 is 16 residues long. The source of this sequence is a man younger than 35 in good health. This chain uses TRBV5-1 with TRBJ2-5, with D tentatively TRBD1 (6 bases). Sequenced material: stem cell memory CD4+ T cells from blood. The DNA for the CDR3 is TGCGCCAGCAGCGTAAGACAGGTCTTGAGCCAAGAGACCCAGTACTTC. Protein product: CASSVRQVLSQETQYF.